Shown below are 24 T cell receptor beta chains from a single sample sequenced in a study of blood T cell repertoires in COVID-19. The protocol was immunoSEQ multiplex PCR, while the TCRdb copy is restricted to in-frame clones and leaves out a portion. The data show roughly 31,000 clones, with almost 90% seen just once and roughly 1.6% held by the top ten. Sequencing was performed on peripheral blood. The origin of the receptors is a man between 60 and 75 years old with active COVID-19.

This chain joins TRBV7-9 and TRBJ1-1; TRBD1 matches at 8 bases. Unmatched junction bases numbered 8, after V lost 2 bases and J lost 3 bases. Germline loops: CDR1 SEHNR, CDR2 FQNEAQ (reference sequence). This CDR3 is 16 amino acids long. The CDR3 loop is CASSLRSGGADTEAFF. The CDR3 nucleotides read TGTGCCAGCAGCTTAAGGTCAGGGGGCGCGGACACTGAAGCTTTCTTT.

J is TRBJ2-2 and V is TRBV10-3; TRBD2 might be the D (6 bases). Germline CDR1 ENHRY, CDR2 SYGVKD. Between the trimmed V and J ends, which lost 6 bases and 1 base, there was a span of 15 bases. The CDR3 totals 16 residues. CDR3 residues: CAISPGGTVNTGELFF. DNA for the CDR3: TGTGCCATCAGCCCCGGAGGGACCGTGAACACCGGGGAGCTGTTTTTT.

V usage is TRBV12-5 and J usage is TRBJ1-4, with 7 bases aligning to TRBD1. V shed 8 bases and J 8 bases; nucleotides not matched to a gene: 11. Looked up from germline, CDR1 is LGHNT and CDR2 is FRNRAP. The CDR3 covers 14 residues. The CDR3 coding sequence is TGTGCTAGTCATCCCTCTGACAGGGTCGAAAAACTGTTTTTT. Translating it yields CASHPSDRVEKLFF.

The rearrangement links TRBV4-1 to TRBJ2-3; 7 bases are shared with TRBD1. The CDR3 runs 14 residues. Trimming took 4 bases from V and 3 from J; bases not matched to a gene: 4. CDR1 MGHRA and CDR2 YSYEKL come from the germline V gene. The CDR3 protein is CASSPGTETDTQYF. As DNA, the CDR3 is TGCGCCAGCAGCCCCGGGACAGAAACAGATACGCAGTATTTT.

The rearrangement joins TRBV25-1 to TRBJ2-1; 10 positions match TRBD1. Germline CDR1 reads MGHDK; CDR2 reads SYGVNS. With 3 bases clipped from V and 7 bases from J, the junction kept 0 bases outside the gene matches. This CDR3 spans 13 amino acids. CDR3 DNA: TGTGCCAGCAGTGAGGGACAGGGGAATGAGCAGTTCTTC. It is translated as CASSEGQGNEQFF.

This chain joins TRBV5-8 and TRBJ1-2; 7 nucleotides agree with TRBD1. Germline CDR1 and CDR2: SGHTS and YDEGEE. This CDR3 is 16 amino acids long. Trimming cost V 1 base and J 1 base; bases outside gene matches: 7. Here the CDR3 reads CASSLNAGQINYGYTF. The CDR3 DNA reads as TGTGCCAGCAGCTTGAATGCGGGACAGATTAACTATGGCTACACCTTC.

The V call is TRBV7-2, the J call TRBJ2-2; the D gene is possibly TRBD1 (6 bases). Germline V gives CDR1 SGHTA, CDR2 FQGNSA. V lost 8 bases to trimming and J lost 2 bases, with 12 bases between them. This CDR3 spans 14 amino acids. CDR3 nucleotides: TGTGCCAGCGCCCCGACAGGAAACACCGGGGAGCTGTTTTTT. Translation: CASAPTGNTGELFF.

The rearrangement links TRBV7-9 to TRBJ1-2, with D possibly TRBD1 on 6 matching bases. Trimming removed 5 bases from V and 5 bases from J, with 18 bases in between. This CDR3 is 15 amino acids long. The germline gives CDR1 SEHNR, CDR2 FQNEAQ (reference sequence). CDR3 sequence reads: CASSPEDSRPYGYTF. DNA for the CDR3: TGTGCCAGCAGCCCGGAGGACAGTCGGCCGTATGGCTACACCTTC. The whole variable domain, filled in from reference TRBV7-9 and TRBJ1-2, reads DTGVSQNPRHKITKRGQNVTFRCDPISEHNRLYWYRQTLGQGPEFLTYFQNEAQLEKSRLLSDRFSAERPKGSFSTLEIQRTEQGDSAMYLCASSPEDSRPYGYTFGSGTRLTVV.

The CDR3 is CASSSSGTSVWYF. The DNA for the CDR3 is TGTGCCAGCAGTTCCTCCGGGACTAGTGTGTGGTACTTC. This chain connects TRBV28 to TRBJ2-4; the match to TRBD2 covers 8 bases. The CDR3 totals 13 residues. The germline V gene has CDR1 MDHEN and CDR2 SYDVKM. J lost 15 bases, V lost 4 bases, and 11 bases had no gene match.

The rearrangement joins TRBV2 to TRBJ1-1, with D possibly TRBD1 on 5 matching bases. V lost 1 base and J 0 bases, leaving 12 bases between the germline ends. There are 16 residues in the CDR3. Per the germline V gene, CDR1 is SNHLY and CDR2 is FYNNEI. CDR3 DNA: TGTGCCAGCAGTGAAGTAGGGCCAGGGATGAACACTGAAGCTTTCTTT. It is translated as CASSEVGPGMNTEAFF.

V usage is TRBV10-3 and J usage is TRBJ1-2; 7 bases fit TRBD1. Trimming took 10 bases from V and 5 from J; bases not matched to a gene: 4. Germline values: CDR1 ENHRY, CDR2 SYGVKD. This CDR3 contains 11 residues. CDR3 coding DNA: TGTGCCACCGAGGGGGCTTATGGCTACACCTTC. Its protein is CATEGAYGYTF.

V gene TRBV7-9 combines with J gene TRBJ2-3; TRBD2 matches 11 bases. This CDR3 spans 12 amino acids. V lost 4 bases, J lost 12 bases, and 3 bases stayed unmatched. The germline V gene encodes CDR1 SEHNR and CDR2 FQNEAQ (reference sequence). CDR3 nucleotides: TGTGCCAGCAGCTCCGGGACTAGCGGACAGTATTTT. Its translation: CASSSGTSGQYF.

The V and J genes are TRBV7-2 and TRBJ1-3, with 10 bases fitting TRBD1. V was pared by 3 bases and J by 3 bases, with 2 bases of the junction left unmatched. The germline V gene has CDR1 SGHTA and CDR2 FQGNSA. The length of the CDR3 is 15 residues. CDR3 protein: CASSLTGGRGNTIYF. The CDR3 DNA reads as TGTGCCAGCAGCTTGACAGGGGGCCGTGGAAACACCATATATTTT. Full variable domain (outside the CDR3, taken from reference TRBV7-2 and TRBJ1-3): GAGVSQSPSNKVTEKGKDVELRCDPISGHTALYWYRQSLGQGLEFLIYFQGNSAPDKSGLPSDRFSAERTGGSVSTLTIQRTQQEDSAVYLCASSLTGGRGNTIYFGEGSWLTVV.

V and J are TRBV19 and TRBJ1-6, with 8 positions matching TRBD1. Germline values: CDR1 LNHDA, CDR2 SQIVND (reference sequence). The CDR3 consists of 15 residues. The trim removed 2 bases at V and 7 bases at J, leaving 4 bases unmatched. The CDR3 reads CASSISTGGNSPLHF. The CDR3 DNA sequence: TGTGCCAGTAGTATATCAACAGGGGGGAATTCACCCCTCCACTTT.

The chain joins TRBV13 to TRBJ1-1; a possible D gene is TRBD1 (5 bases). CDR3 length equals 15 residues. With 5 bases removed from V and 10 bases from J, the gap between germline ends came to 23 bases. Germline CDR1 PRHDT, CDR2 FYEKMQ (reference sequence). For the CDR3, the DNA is TGTGCCAGCAGCCAAGGGGTTTGGATAGCCGGTGGAGCTTTCTTT. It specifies CASSQGVWIAGGAFF.

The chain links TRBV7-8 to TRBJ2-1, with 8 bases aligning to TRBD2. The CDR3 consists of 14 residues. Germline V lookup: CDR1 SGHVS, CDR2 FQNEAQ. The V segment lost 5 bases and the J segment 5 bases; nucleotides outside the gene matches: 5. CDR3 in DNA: TGTGCCAGCAGCGGACGGGGGGGCGACAATGAGCAGTTCTTC. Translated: CASSGRGGDNEQFF.

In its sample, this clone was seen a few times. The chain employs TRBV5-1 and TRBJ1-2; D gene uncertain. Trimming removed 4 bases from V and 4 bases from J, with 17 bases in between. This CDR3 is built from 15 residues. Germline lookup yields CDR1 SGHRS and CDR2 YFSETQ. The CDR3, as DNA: TGCGCCAGCAGCCCTAAAACGAGGGTTTCCTATGGCTACACCTTC. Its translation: CASSPKTRVSYGYTF.

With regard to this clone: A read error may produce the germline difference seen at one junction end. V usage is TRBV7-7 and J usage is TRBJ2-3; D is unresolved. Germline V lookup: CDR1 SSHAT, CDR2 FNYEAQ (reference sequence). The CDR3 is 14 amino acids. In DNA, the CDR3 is TGTGCTAGCAGTTTAGCCACTAGCACAGATACGCAGTATTTT. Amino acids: CASSLATSTDTQYF.

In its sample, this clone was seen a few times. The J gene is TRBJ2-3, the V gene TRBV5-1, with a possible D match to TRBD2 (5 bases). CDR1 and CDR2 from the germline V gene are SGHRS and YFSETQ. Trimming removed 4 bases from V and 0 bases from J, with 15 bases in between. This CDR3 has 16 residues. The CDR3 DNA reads TGCGCCAGCAGCCCAAATAGCGTTCCTAGCACAGATACGCAGTATTTT. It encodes CASSPNSVPSTDTQYF.

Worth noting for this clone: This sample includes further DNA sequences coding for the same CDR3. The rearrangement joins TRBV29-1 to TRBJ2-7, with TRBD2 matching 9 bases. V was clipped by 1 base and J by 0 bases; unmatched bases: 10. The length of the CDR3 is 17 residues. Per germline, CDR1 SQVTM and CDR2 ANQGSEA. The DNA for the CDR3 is TGCAGCGTTGAAGGGGTGGCGGGGGGGCGAAGCTCCTACGAGCAGTACTTC. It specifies CSVEGVAGGRSSYEQYF.

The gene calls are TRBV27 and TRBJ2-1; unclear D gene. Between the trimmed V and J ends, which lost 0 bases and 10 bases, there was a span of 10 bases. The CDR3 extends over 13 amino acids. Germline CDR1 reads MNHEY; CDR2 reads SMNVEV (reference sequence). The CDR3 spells CASSLSAQREQFF. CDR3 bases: TGTGCCAGCAGTTTATCGGCTCAACGAGAGCAGTTCTTC.

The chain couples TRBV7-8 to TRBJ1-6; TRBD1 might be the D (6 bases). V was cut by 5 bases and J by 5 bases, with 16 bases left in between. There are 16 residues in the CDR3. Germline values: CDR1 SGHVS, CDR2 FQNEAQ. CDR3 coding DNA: TGTGCCAGCAGCATACCTCAGGGGCTTGATAATTCACCCCTCCACTTT. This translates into CASSIPQGLDNSPLHF.

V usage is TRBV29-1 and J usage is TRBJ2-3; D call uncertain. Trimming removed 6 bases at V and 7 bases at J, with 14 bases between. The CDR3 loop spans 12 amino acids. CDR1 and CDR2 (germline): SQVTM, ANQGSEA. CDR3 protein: CSVVAPVNTQYF. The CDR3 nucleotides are TGCAGCGTGGTGGCCCCTGTAAATACGCAGTATTTT.

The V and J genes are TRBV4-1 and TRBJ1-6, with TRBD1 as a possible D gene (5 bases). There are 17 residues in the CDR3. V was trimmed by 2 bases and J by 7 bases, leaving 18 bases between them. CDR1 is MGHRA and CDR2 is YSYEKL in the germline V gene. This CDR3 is CASSQPYRSRNNSPLHF. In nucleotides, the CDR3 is TGCGCCAGCAGCCAACCCTACAGGAGTCGTAACAATTCACCCCTCCACTTT.